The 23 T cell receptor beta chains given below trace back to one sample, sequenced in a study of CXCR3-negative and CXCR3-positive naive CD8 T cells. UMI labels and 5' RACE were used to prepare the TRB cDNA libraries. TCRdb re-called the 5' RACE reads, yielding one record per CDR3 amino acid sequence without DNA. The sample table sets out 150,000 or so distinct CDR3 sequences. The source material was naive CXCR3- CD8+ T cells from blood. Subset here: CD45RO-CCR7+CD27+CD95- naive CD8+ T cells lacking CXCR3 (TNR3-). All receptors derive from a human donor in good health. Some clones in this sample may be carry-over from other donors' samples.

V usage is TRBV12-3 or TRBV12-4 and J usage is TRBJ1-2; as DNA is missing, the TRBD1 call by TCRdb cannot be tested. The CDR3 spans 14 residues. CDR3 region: CASILGQGNYGYTF.

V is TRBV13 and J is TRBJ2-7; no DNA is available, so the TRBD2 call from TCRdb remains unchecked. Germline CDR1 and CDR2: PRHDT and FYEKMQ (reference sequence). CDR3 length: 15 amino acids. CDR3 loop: CASSPPLAGSYEQYF. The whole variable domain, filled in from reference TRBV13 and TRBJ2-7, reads AAGVIQSPRHLIKEKRETATLKCYPIPRHDTVYWYQQGPGQDPQFLISFYEKMQSDKGSIPDRFSAQQFSDYHSELNMSSLELGDSALYFCASSPPLAGSYEQYFGPGTRLTVT.

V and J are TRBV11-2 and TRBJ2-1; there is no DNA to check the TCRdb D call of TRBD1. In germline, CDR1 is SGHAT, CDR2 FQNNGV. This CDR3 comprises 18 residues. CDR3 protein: CASSFSDAAGTGRSEQFF.

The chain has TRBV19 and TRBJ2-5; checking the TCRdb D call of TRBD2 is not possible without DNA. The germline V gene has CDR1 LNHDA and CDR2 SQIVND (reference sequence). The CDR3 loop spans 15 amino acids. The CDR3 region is CASTRTSGVQETQYF.

CDR3 sequence: CSVRQGGGYEQYF. The chain is built from TRBV29-1 and TRBJ2-7; the D call from TCRdb, TRBD1, cannot be confirmed without DNA. The CDR3 has 13 amino acids. From germline, CDR1 is SQVTM and CDR2 ANQGSEA.

The CDR3 here is CASSPAGGPTGYTF. The chain uses TRBV12-3 or TRBV12-4 and TRBJ1-2. This CDR3 is 14 amino acids long.

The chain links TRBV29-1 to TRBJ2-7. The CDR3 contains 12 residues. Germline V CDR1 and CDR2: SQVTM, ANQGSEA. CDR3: CSVEDELGEQYF.

CDR3 sequence reads: CSVEPLLLAGTNEQFF. The chain joins TRBV29-1 to TRBJ2-1; the TCRdb call, TRBD2, lacks DNA for checking. Germline loops: CDR1 SQVTM, CDR2 ANQGSEA. The CDR3 is 16 residues long.

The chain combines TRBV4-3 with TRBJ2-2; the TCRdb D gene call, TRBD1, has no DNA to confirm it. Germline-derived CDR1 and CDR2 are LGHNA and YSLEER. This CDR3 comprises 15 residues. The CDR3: CASSQGDSVTGELFF.

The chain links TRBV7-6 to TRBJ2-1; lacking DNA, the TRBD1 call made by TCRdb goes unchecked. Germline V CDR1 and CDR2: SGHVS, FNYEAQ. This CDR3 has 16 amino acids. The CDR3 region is CASSNPGTDLNNEQFF.

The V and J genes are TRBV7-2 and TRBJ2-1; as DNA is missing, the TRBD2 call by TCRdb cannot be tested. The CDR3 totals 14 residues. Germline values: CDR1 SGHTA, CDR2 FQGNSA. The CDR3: CASSSAGGAGEQFF.

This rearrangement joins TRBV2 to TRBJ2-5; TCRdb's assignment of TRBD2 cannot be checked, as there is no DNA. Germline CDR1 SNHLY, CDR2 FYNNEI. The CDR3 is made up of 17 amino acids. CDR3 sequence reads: CASTDPRTSGSQETQYF.

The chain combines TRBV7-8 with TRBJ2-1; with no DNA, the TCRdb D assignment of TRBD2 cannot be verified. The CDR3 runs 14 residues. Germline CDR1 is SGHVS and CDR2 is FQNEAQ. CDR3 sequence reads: CASSSTSGNNEQFF.

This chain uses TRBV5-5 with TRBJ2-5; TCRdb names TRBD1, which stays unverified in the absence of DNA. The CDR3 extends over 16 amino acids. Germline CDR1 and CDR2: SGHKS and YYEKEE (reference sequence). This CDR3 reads CASSFPRDSPQETQYF.

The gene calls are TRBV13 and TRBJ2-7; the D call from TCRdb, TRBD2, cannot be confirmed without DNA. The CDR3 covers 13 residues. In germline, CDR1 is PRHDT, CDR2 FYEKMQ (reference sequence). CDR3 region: CASSTLLAGGTYF.

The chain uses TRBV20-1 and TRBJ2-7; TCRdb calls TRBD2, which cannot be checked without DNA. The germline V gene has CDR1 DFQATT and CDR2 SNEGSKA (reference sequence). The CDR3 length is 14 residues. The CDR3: CSATGLAGGYEQYF.

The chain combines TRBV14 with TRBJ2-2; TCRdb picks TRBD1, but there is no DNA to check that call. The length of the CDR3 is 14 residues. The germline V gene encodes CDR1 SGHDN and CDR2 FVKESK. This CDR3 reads CASRLGRSTGELFF. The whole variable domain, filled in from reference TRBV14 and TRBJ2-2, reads EAGVTQFPSHSVIEKGQTVTLRCDPISGHDNLYWYRRVMGKEIKFLLHFVKESKQDESGMPNNRFLAERTGGTYSTLKVQPAELEDSGVYFCASRLGRSTGELFFGEGSRLTVL.

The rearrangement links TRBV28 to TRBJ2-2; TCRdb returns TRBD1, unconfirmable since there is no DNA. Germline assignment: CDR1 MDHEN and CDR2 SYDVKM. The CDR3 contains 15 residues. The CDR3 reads CASSRDRGGTGELFF.

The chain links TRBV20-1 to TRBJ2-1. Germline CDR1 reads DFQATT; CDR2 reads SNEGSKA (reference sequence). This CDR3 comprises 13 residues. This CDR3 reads CSAPKPNYNEQFF.

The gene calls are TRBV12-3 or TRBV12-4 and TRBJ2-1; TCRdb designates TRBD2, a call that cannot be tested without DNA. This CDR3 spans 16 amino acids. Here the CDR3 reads CASSLEASGFFNEQFF.

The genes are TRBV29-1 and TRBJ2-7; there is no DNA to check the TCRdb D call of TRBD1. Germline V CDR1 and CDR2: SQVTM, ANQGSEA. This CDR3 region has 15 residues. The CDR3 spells CSARARTGESYEQYF.

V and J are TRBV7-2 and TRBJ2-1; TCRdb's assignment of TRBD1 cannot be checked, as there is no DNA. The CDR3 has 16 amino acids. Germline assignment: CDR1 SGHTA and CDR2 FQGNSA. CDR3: CASSSLLRQGANEQFF.

CDR3 region: CASSLGGLNQPQHF. This rearrangement joins TRBV12-3 or TRBV12-4 to TRBJ1-5. This CDR3 comprises 14 residues.